A selection of T cell receptor beta chains follows, all from one sample in a study of T-cell reconstitution after alpha-beta-depleted transplantation in children. TCRdb independently ran MiXCR on the PCR reads; one entry per CDR3 protein. The sample has under 450,000 distinct CDR3 sequences, 13% seen once; the top ten hold over 3.5%. Sequenced here: PBMCs, sampled from the stem cell graft. The source is a human donor who donated a stem cell graft to a child with Fanconi anemia. Each CDR3 is given with its conserved first and last residue. D genes are given only for firm matches. Part of the rows lack a size; the others show once, few, many or a class for expanded clones.

abundance: few
len: 14
j_gene: TRBJ1-1
v_gene: TRBV10-2
d_gene: TRBD1
CDR3aa: CASRAGTANTEAFF
CDR3nt: TGCGCCAGCAGAGCCGGGACAGCCAACACTGAAGCTTTCTTT

abundance: -
len: 13
j_gene: TRBJ1-2
v_gene: TRBV29-1
d_gene: -
CDR3aa: CSVEDYKTYGYTF
CDR3nt: TGCAGCGTTGAAGATTATAAGACCTATGGCTACACCTTC

abundance: -
len: 17
j_gene: TRBJ2-6
v_gene: TRBV9
d_gene: -
CDR3aa: CASSYLRGGSGANVLTF
CDR3nt: TGTGCCAGCAGCTACCTCCGAGGGGGCTCTGGGGCCAACGTCCTGACTTTC

abundance: few
len: 14
j_gene: TRBJ2-5
v_gene: TRBV20-1
d_gene: -
CDR3aa: CSASPATSKETQYF
CDR3nt: TGCAGTGCTAGCCCCGCGACAAGTAAAGAGACCCAGTACTTC

abundance: many
len: 16
j_gene: TRBJ1-6
v_gene: TRBV20-1
d_gene: -
CDR3aa: CSARPSRSSYNSPLHF
CDR3nt: TGCAGTGCTAGACCTTCCAGAAGCTCCTATAATTCACCCCTCCACTTT

abundance: -
len: 16
j_gene: TRBJ2-5
v_gene: TRBV5-1
d_gene: TRBD1
CDR3aa: CASSRNGQGNGETQYF
CDR3nt: TGCGCCAGCAGCAGGAACGGACAGGGGAATGGTGAGACCCAGTACTTC

abundance: few
len: 13
j_gene: TRBJ1-6
v_gene: TRBV10-3
d_gene: -
CDR3aa: CAISESGVAPLHF
CDR3nt: TGTGCCATCAGTGAGTCGGGTGTGGCACCCCTCCACTTT

abundance: -
len: 12
j_gene: TRBJ2-2
v_gene: TRBV6-5
d_gene: -
CDR3aa: CATRQGGGELFF
CDR3nt: TGTGCCACCAGACAGGGAGGTGGGGAGCTGTTTTTT

abundance: many
len: 14
j_gene: TRBJ2-1
v_gene: TRBV29-1
d_gene: -
CDR3aa: CSVVGGGFYNEQFF
CDR3nt: TGCAGCGTTGTCGGAGGGGGGTTCTACAATGAGCAGTTCTTC

abundance: -
len: 13
j_gene: TRBJ2-1
v_gene: TRBV5-1
d_gene: -
CDR3aa: CASSTPEGNEQFF
CDR3nt: TGCGCCAGCAGCACCCCGGAGGGCAATGAGCAGTTCTTC

abundance: few
len: 15
j_gene: TRBJ2-1
v_gene: TRBV7-2
d_gene: -
CDR3aa: CASSRRVLPYNEQFF
CDR3nt: TGTGCCAGCAGTCGGAGGGTACTCCCCTACAATGAGCAGTTCTTC

abundance: few
len: 16
j_gene: TRBJ2-7
v_gene: TRBV3-1
d_gene: TRBD1
CDR3aa: CASSRLGQGTTYEQYF
CDR3nt: TGTGCCAGCAGCCGCCTAGGACAGGGGACCACCTACGAGCAGTACTTC

abundance: -
len: 14
j_gene: TRBJ2-1
v_gene: TRBV11-2
d_gene: -
CDR3aa: CASSLVASQSEQFF
CDR3nt: TGTGCCAGCAGCTTAGTCGCTAGCCAAAGTGAGCAGTTCTTC

abundance: -
len: 13
j_gene: TRBJ2-4
v_gene: TRBV6-2/TRBV6-3
d_gene: TRBD2
CDR3aa: CASGGSHKNIQYF
CDR3nt: TGTGCCAGCGGCGGGAGTCACAAAAACATTCAGTACTTC

abundance: few
len: 15
j_gene: TRBJ2-3
v_gene: TRBV5-1
d_gene: TRBD1
CDR3aa: CASRRRTGGTDTQYF
CDR3nt: TGCGCCAGCAGACGTCGGACAGGGGGCACAGATACGCAGTATTTT

abundance: -
len: 16
j_gene: TRBJ1-1
v_gene: TRBV12-3/TRBV12-4
d_gene: TRBD1
CDR3aa: CASSPDRGLVNTEAFF
CDR3nt: TGTGCCAGCAGTCCCGACAGGGGGCTTGTGAACACTGAAGCTTTCTTT

abundance: -
len: 15
j_gene: TRBJ1-2
v_gene: TRBV12-3/TRBV12-4
d_gene: -
CDR3aa: CASRETRTGFYGYTF
CDR3nt: TGTGCCAGCAGGGAGACCCGGACGGGGTTCTATGGCTACACCTTC

abundance: -
len: 15
j_gene: TRBJ1-5
v_gene: TRBV7-2
d_gene: -
CDR3aa: CASSPQSGNSQPQHF
CDR3nt: TGTGCCAGCAGCCCCCAGTCGGGGAATAGTCAGCCCCAGCATTTT

abundance: -
len: 14
j_gene: TRBJ1-1
v_gene: TRBV15
d_gene: -
CDR3aa: CATSRGRQTSEAFF
CDR3nt: TGTGCCACCAGCAGAGGCCGACAGACCTCTGAAGCTTTCTTT

abundance: once
len: 14
j_gene: TRBJ1-2
v_gene: TRBV6-1
d_gene: -
CDR3aa: CASSRGEGNYGYTF
CDR3nt: TGTGCCAGCAGCAGAGGGGAGGGAAACTATGGCTACACCTTC

abundance: -
len: 15
j_gene: TRBJ1-1
v_gene: TRBV4-3
d_gene: -
CDR3aa: CASSQDKTMNTEAFF
CDR3nt: TGCGCCAGCAGCCAGGACAAGACAATGAACACTGAAGCTTTCTTT

abundance: -
len: 17
j_gene: TRBJ2-5
v_gene: TRBV7-2
d_gene: TRBD1
CDR3aa: CASSYRQGARPQETQYF
CDR3nt: TGTGCCAGCAGCTACCGACAGGGGGCAAGACCTCAAGAGACCCAGTACTTC

abundance: few
len: 15
j_gene: TRBJ1-6
v_gene: TRBV5-1
d_gene: -
CDR3aa: CASSLYGKGDSPLHF
CDR3nt: TGCGCCAGCAGCTTGTATGGGAAAGGTGACTCACCCCTCCACTTT

abundance: -
len: 17
j_gene: TRBJ2-5
v_gene: TRBV3-1
d_gene: -
CDR3aa: CASSQVLGVGGQETQYF
CDR3nt: TGTGCCAGCAGCCAAGTCCTGGGGGTAGGTGGCCAAGAGACCCAGTACTTC

abundance: -
len: 16
j_gene: TRBJ2-1
v_gene: TRBV11-2
d_gene: -
CDR3aa: CASSLGPGLVLNEQFF
CDR3nt: TGTGCCAGCAGCTTAGGCCCAGGGTTGGTATTGAATGAGCAGTTCTTC

abundance: many
len: 13
j_gene: TRBJ2-2
v_gene: TRBV6-2/TRBV6-3
d_gene: -
CDR3aa: CASSSSFGGELFF
CDR3nt: TGTGCCAGCAGTTCCAGCTTTGGGGGGGAGCTGTTTTTT

abundance: few
len: 15
j_gene: TRBJ2-3
v_gene: TRBV5-1
d_gene: TRBD2
CDR3aa: CASSYLAGATDTQYF
CDR3nt: TGCGCCAGCAGCTACCTAGCGGGCGCCACAGATACGCAGTATTTT

abundance: few
len: 14
j_gene: TRBJ1-2
v_gene: TRBV20-1
d_gene: -
CDR3aa: CSAREGSTGLGYTF
CDR3nt: TGCAGTGCTAGAGAAGGTTCCACTGGTCTGGGCTACACCTTC

abundance: -
len: 14
j_gene: TRBJ2-5
v_gene: TRBV12-3/TRBV12-4
d_gene: TRBD1
CDR3aa: CASSWGQGSETQYF
CDR3nt: TGTGCCAGCAGTTGGGGACAGGGAAGTGAGACCCAGTACTTC

abundance: -
len: 14
j_gene: TRBJ1-2
v_gene: TRBV5-1
d_gene: -
CDR3aa: CASSFPGDNYGYTF
CDR3nt: TGCGCCAGCAGCTTTCCCGGAGATAACTATGGCTACACCTTC

abundance: -
len: 15
j_gene: TRBJ2-1
v_gene: TRBV7-6
d_gene: -
CDR3aa: CASSSPVCSYNEQFF
CDR3nt: TGTGCCAGCAGCTCTCCGGTGTGCTCCTACAATGAGCAGTTCTTC

abundance: -
len: 16
j_gene: TRBJ1-1
v_gene: TRBV5-1
d_gene: TRBD1
CDR3aa: CASSFLAGTGNTEAFF
CDR3nt: TGCGCCAGCAGCTTTTTAGCTGGGACAGGGAACACTGAAGCTTTCTTT

abundance: -
len: 14
j_gene: TRBJ1-1
v_gene: TRBV28
d_gene: -
CDR3aa: CASVGYPVNTEAFF
CDR3nt: TGTGCTAGCGTCGGGTACCCCGTGAACACTGAAGCTTTCTTT

abundance: many
len: 11
j_gene: TRBJ1-2
v_gene: TRBV9
d_gene: -
CDR3aa: CASSVDGRGTF
CDR3nt: TGTGCCAGCAGCGTAGATGGCAGGGGTACCTTC

abundance: -
len: 16
j_gene: TRBJ2-1
v_gene: TRBV9
d_gene: -
CDR3aa: CASSTTGTMAYNEQFF
CDR3nt: TGTGCCAGCAGCACAACCGGGACCATGGCCTACAATGAGCAGTTCTTC

abundance: -
len: 13
j_gene: TRBJ2-1
v_gene: TRBV12-3/TRBV12-4
d_gene: TRBD2
CDR3aa: CASSPTSGGLQFF
CDR3nt: TGTGCCAGCAGCCCGACTAGCGGGGGACTACAGTTCTTC

abundance: -
len: 15
j_gene: TRBJ1-5
v_gene: TRBV20-1
d_gene: TRBD1
CDR3aa: CSAGQGASSNQPQHF
CDR3nt: TGCAGCGCCGGCCAGGGGGCAAGTAGCAATCAGCCCCAGCATTTT

abundance: many
len: 15
j_gene: TRBJ2-3
v_gene: TRBV7-2
d_gene: -
CDR3aa: CASSLHRVGTDTQYF
CDR3nt: TGTGCCAGCAGCCTCCACAGGGTTGGCACAGATACGCAGTATTTT

abundance: few
len: 14
j_gene: TRBJ1-4
v_gene: TRBV5-5
d_gene: TRBD1
CDR3aa: CASSLTGAGEKLFF
CDR3nt: TGTGCCAGCAGCTTGACAGGGGCGGGAGAAAAACTGTTTTTT

abundance: -
len: 14
j_gene: TRBJ2-3
v_gene: TRBV4-3
d_gene: TRBD1
CDR3aa: CASSPRQGRDTQYF
CDR3nt: TGCGCCAGCAGCCCACGACAGGGTAGGGATACGCAGTATTTT

abundance: many
len: 14
j_gene: TRBJ2-3
v_gene: TRBV29-1
d_gene: TRBD1
CDR3aa: CSVLGTGTTDTQYF
CDR3nt: TGCAGCGTCCTAGGGACAGGTACCACAGATACGCAGTATTTT

abundance: many
len: 15
j_gene: TRBJ1-2
v_gene: TRBV7-9
d_gene: TRBD1
CDR3aa: CASSRERTGDYGYTF
CDR3nt: TGTGCCAGCAGCCGAGAACGGACAGGCGACTATGGCTACACCTTC

abundance: few
len: 11
j_gene: TRBJ1-3
v_gene: TRBV30
d_gene: -
CDR3aa: CAWSVPNTIYF
CDR3nt: TGTGCCTGGAGTGTACCGAATACCATATATTTT

abundance: many
len: 15
j_gene: TRBJ1-6
v_gene: TRBV5-1
d_gene: -
CDR3aa: CASSSQQGVGSPLHF
CDR3nt: TGCGCCAGCAGCTCCCAACAGGGTGTCGGTTCACCCCTCCACTTT

abundance: few
len: 16
j_gene: TRBJ2-1
v_gene: TRBV5-1
d_gene: TRBD2
CDR3aa: CASSLELAGGGNEQFF
CDR3nt: TGCGCCAGCAGCTTGGAACTAGCGGGGGGCGGGAATGAGCAGTTCTTC

abundance: many
len: 14
j_gene: TRBJ1-4
v_gene: TRBV29-1
d_gene: TRBD1
CDR3aa: CSVEDGTANEKLFF
CDR3nt: TGCAGCGTTGAAGACGGGACAGCTAATGAAAAACTGTTTTTT

abundance: -
len: 15
j_gene: TRBJ1-5
v_gene: TRBV3-1
d_gene: -
CDR3aa: CASSQTFTGNQPQHF
CDR3nt: TGTGCCAGCAGCCAAACCTTTACAGGGAATCAGCCCCAGCATTTT

abundance: many
len: 14
j_gene: TRBJ1-1
v_gene: TRBV5-1
d_gene: -
CDR3aa: CASSFGRGSGEAFF
CDR3nt: TGCGCCAGCAGCTTCGGGAGGGGGTCGGGTGAAGCTTTCTTT

abundance: few
len: 12
j_gene: TRBJ1-3
v_gene: TRBV7-2
d_gene: -
CDR3aa: CASSFDRNTIYF
CDR3nt: TGTGCCAGCAGTTTCGACAGAAACACCATATATTTT

abundance: -
len: 14
j_gene: TRBJ1-2
v_gene: TRBV19
d_gene: TRBD1
CDR3aa: CASFGQGGGYGYTF
CDR3nt: TGTGCCAGTTTTGGACAGGGCGGAGGCTATGGCTACACCTTC

abundance: -
len: 14
j_gene: TRBJ1-2
v_gene: TRBV7-8
d_gene: -
CDR3aa: CASSLGGPEGGYTF
CDR3nt: TGTGCCAGCAGCTTAGGAGGGCCCGAAGGGGGCTACACCTTC

abundance: -
len: 20
j_gene: TRBJ2-2
v_gene: TRBV18
d_gene: TRBD1
CDR3aa: CASSPLRGRQGARVPGELFF
CDR3nt: TGTGCCAGCTCACCACTTCGTGGGCGCCAGGGGGCGCGGGTACCCGGGGAGCTGTTTTTT

abundance: few
len: 15
j_gene: TRBJ1-2
v_gene: TRBV4-2
d_gene: TRBD1
CDR3aa: CASSLTGEKGYGYTF
CDR3nt: TGTGCCAGCAGCCTTACAGGGGAGAAAGGGTATGGCTACACCTTC

abundance: many
len: 13
j_gene: TRBJ2-5
v_gene: TRBV2
d_gene: TRBD2
CDR3aa: CASSNSGGETQYF
CDR3nt: TGTGCCAGCAGTAATAGCGGGGGGGAGACCCAGTACTTC